This TCR beta chain was sequenced in a study of T cell responses to AZD1222 COVID-19 vaccine. Study-wide context: Second-dose timings of about 4 or about 12 weeks were pooled.

Trimming took off 4 bases at V and 2 bases at J, with 12 bases between the two ends. In germline, CDR1 is SGHNT, CDR2 YYREEE (reference sequence). This CDR3 region has 14 residues. For this clone: Its specificity is unknown.

Overall study results and limits: Vaccine-associated CD4 TCRs ranged over spike, dominating at 160-218 and 743-854.

Using immunoSEQ multiplex PCR, the repertoire was profiled, and TCRdb retains in-frame clones only, with some absent. Of approximately 110,000 clones detected, roughly 90% appear once; the ten largest clones hold less than 4.5%. Sequences were derived from peripheral blood, sampled on day 0 of AZD1222 vaccination. The genes are TRBV5-4 and TRBJ1-2; the D gene is possibly TRBD1 (6 bases). This clonotype was sampled from an adult in good health. This CDR3 reads CASSLGGTNYGYTF. The CDR3, as DNA: TGTGCCAGCAGCCTAGGGGGGACCAACTATGGCTACACCTTC. Drawing the rest from reference TRBV5-4 and TRBJ1-2, the complete variable domain is ETGVTQSPTHLIKTRGQQVTLRCSSQSGHNTVSWYQQALGQGPQFIFQYYREEENGRGNFPPRFSGLQFPNYSSELNVNALELDDSALYLCASSLGGTNYGYTFGSGTRLTVV.